This T cell receptor beta chain is drawn from a study of shared clonotypes between healthy human individuals. About the study: Contributing individuals were a couple of females and three males aged 18 to 49.

The CDR3 consists of 14 residues. CDR1 is MGHRA and CDR2 is YSYEKL in the germline V gene. Trimming removed 4 bases from V and 5 bases from J; junction bases left unmatched: 7. Sequencing used immunoSEQ multiplex PCR; TCRdb keeps in-frame clones, though not all of them. The table shows about 600,000 clones, with 95% to 98% occurring only once. CD8 cells classed as naive were CD45RO-negative and positively selected for CCR7, excluding terminally differentiated effector memory CD45RA+ cells. None of the donors, who were healthy HIV-negative adults, had recently had acute infections or vaccinations. Sequenced: naive CD8+ T cells sorted from blood. The chain recombines TRBV4-1 with TRBJ2-5, with TRBD1 matching 7 bases. The clonotype was recovered from a man aged 30-40 years in good health. This CDR3 is CASSLWDSQETQYF. The DNA of the CDR3 is TGCGCCAGCAGCCTCTGGGACAGCCAGGAGACCCAGTACTTC.